The 20 T cell receptor beta chains presented below share a single source sample, sequenced in a study of beta chain features in type 1 diabetes. No antigen is known for these receptors. The investigators reverse transcribed all of the isolated RNA, so they sequenced expressed TCRB transcripts. Libraries were prepared by immunoSEQ multiplex PCR; TCRdb keeps only in-frame clonotypes and omits some of them. In the table there are under 250,000 clones, about 15% of which are singletons. Study results and caveats: All four CD4+ subsets from Type 1 diabetes patients carried moderately but significantly shorter TCRB CDR3s.

What was sequenced was naive CD4+ T cells from blood. These receptors all come from a man under 40 with type 1 diabetes.

This clone has only a few counts. V usage is TRBV27 and J usage is TRBJ2-1; 13 bases line up with TRBD2. J lost 7 bases, V lost 0 bases, and 6 bases had no gene match. The CDR3 sequence is 17 residues long. Germline loops: CDR1 MNHEY, CDR2 SMNVEV (reference sequence). CDR3 bases: TGTGCCAGCAGTTTATCTTGGACTAGCGGGGGACCTAATGAGCAGTTCTTC. Protein sequence: CASSLSWTSGGPNEQFF.

The table lists this clone with a few counts. The rearrangement uses TRBV7-9 and TRBJ2-2; unclear D gene. The CDR3 is made up of 15 amino acids. Germline-derived CDR1 and CDR2 are SEHNR and FQNEAQ (reference sequence). Between the trimmed V and J ends, which lost 1 base and 0 bases, there was a span of 6 bases. The CDR3 spells CASSLVAANTGELFF. The CDR3 bases are TGTGCCAGCAGCTTAGTCGCAGCGAACACCGGGGAGCTGTTTTTT. Looking up the rest from reference TRBV7-9 and TRBJ2-2 gives the full variable domain: DTGVSQNPRHKITKRGQNVTFRCDPISEHNRLYWYRQTLGQGPEFLTYFQNEAQLEKSRLLSDRFSAERPKGSFSTLEIQRTEQGDSAMYLCASSLVAANTGELFFGEGSRLTVL.

Turning to this clone: The same CDR3 also results from other DNA sequences found in this sample. The chain recombines TRBV5-1 with TRBJ1-1, with a tentative D call TRBD1 (5 bases). The CDR3 has 13 residues. Trimming took off 2 bases at V and 3 bases at J, with 8 bases between the two ends. The V gene's germline CDR1 is SGHRS and CDR2 YFSETQ. CDR3 region: CASSFQGDTEAFF. The CDR3 coding sequence is TGCGCCAGCAGCTTTCAGGGCGACACTGAAGCTTTCTTT.

V is TRBV5-1 and J is TRBJ1-2; perhaps TRBD1 as D (6 bases). V was pared by 0 bases and J by 0 bases, with 9 bases between. This CDR3 is 15 amino acids long. In germline, CDR1 is SGHRS, CDR2 YFSETQ. The CDR3 DNA sequence: TGCGCCAGCAGCTTGGCACAGGGTCCTAACTATGGCTACACCTTC. This sequence encodes CASSLAQGPNYGYTF.

The V and J genes are TRBV11-2 and TRBJ1-2, with unresolved D. The germline gives CDR1 SGHAT, CDR2 FQNNGV. Trimming pared 5 bases from V and 3 bases from J, leaving 7 bases between. The CDR3 spans 12 residues. The CDR3 sequence is CASSLRDYGYTF. The CDR3 nucleotides read TGTGCCAGCAGCCTTCGGGACTATGGCTACACCTTC. Together with reference TRBV11-2 and TRBJ1-2, the CDR3 gives the full variable domain: EAGVAQSPRYKIIEKRQSVAFWCNPISGHATLYWYQQILGQGPKLLIQFQNNGVVDDSQLPKDRFSAERLKGVDSTLKIQPAKLEDSAVYLCASSLRDYGYTFGSGTRLTVV.

CDR3 in DNA: TGTGCCAGCAGTCCCTGGACAGACAATCAGCCCCAGCATTTT. Translation: CASSPWTDNQPQHF. The chain couples TRBV27 to TRBJ1-5, with D perhaps TRBD1 (6 bases). V gave up 5 bases and J gave up 3 bases, with 11 bases separating them. This CDR3 is 14 amino acids long. The germline CDR1 and CDR2 sequences are MNHEY and SMNVEV (reference sequence).

J is TRBJ1-2 and V is TRBV6-1; 9 bases map to TRBD1. The germline V gene encodes CDR1 MNHNS and CDR2 SASEGT. V lost 3 bases to trimming and J lost 6 bases; unmatched junction nucleotides: 5. CDR3 length: 14 residues. In nucleotides, the CDR3 is TGTGCCAGCAGTGATGGACAGGGGATACATGGCTACACCTTC. Translated, it gives CASSDGQGIHGYTF.

This clone has only a few counts. The chain couples TRBV5-1 to TRBJ2-1, with TRBD1 matching 10 bases. V was pared by 3 bases and J by 8 bases, with 8 bases of the junction left unmatched. The germline V gene encodes CDR1 SGHRS and CDR2 YFSETQ. The CDR3 totals 15 residues. The CDR3 nucleotides read TGCGCCAGCAGCTCGTCGGGGACAGGGGTCTATGAGCAGTTCTTC. Protein product: CASSSSGTGVYEQFF.

This clone was seen a handful of times. The chain is built from TRBV30 and TRBJ2-1; 11 nucleotides align to TRBD2. The CDR3 sequence is 16 residues long. In germline, CDR1 is GTSNPN, CDR2 SVGIG (reference sequence). Germline trimming cut 2 bases from V and 8 bases from J; bases unmatched to any gene: 11. DNA of the CDR3: TGTGCCTGGAGTTCCCTAATAGCGGGAGGGAACCATGAGCAGTTCTTC. As protein: CAWSSLIAGGNHEQFF.

This clone showed up just a few times. This chain joins TRBV7-9 and TRBJ1-1, with 7 bases lining up with TRBD1. V lost 6 bases to trimming and J lost 6 bases; unmatched junction nucleotides: 10. The CDR3 totals 14 residues. Germline CDR1 is SEHNR and CDR2 is FQNEAQ (reference sequence). Here the CDR3 reads CASRSTGAHAEAFF. The CDR3 nucleotides are TGTGCCAGCAGGTCAACAGGGGCCCACGCTGAAGCTTTCTTT.

This clone turned up a few times. The chain recombines TRBV2 with TRBJ2-4; no reliable D call. This CDR3 contains 15 residues. Looked up from germline, CDR1 is SNHLY and CDR2 is FYNNEI. V lost 0 bases and J lost 0, with 6 bases in between. The CDR3 nucleotides read TGTGCCAGCAGTGAAGCGCGGCTAGCCAAAAACATTCAGTACTTC. Residues: CASSEARLAKNIQYF.

This clone was observed a handful of times. The J gene is TRBJ2-7, the V gene TRBV2; 7 nucleotides agree with TRBD2. The CDR3 sequence is 13 residues long. Germline V gene lookup returns CDR1 SNHLY and CDR2 FYNNEI. J lost 6 bases, V lost 7 bases, and 9 bases had no gene match. The CDR3 spells CASNLGLGVEQYF. As DNA, the CDR3 is TGTGCCAGCAACCTCGGACTAGGGGTCGAGCAGTACTTC.

The genes are TRBV5-5 and TRBJ2-6, with D unclear. CDR3 length: 15 amino acids. The germline V gene has CDR1 SGHKS and CDR2 YYEKEE (reference sequence). Trimming left V 3 bases short and J 2 bases short, with 9 bases between. The CDR3 region is CASSWAHAGANVLTF. As DNA, the CDR3 is TGTGCCAGCAGCTGGGCCCATGCTGGGGCCAACGTCCTGACTTTC.

This chain uses TRBV7-9 with TRBJ1-1; D is unclear. Deletions cut 2 bases from V and 1 base from J, with 8 bases between. The germline CDR1 and CDR2 sequences are SEHNR and FQNEAQ (reference sequence). The CDR3 is made up of 14 amino acids. The chain's CDR3 is CASSLSGSNTEAFF. Written as DNA, the CDR3 is TGTGCCAGCAGCTTATCCGGTTCGAACACTGAAGCTTTCTTT. The full variable domain, with the rest looked up from reference TRBV7-9 and TRBJ1-1, is DTGVSQNPRHKITKRGQNVTFRCDPISEHNRLYWYRQTLGQGPEFLTYFQNEAQLEKSRLLSDRFSAERPKGSFSTLEIQRTEQGDSAMYLCASSLSGSNTEAFFGQGTRLTVV.

V is TRBV7-2 and J is TRBJ2-3; D might be TRBD2 (5 bases). Germline lookup yields CDR1 SGHTA and CDR2 FQGNSA. With 8 bases removed from V and 2 bases from J, the gap between germline ends came to 14 bases. The CDR3 is 14 residues long. The CDR3 loop reads CASALRAYTDTQYF. The CDR3 DNA reads as TGTGCCAGCGCCTTGAGGGCATACACAGATACGCAGTATTTT. Filled out from reference TRBV7-2 and TRBJ2-3, the complete variable domain reads GAGVSQSPSNKVTEKGKDVELRCDPISGHTALYWYRQSLGQGLEFLIYFQGNSAPDKSGLPSDRFSAERTGGSVSTLTIQRTQQEDSAVYLCASALRAYTDTQYFGPGTRLTVL.

This clone appeared a single time. The chain links TRBV2 to TRBJ1-1; 7 bases map to TRBD1. The CDR3 totals 13 residues. V shed 4 bases and J 6 bases; nucleotides not matched to a gene: 5. CDR1 and CDR2 from the germline V gene are SNHLY and FYNNEI. This chain's CDR3 is CASSVEGQAEAFF. For the CDR3, the DNA is TGTGCCAGCAGTGTAGAAGGACAGGCTGAAGCTTTCTTT.

This chain links TRBV30 with TRBJ2-2; weak D call: TRBD1 (5 bases). Germline lookup yields CDR1 GTSNPN and CDR2 SVGIG (reference sequence). The CDR3 sequence is 12 residues long. Between the trimmed V and J ends, which lost 5 bases and 6 bases, there was a span of 10 bases. Here the CDR3 reads CAWAPTAGELFF. Written as DNA, the CDR3 is TGTGCCTGGGCCCCGACAGCCGGGGAGCTGTTTTTT.

This clone was recorded a few times. The same CDR3 can be traced to other DNA sequences in this sample. V gene TRBV5-1 combines with J gene TRBJ1-5, with 9 bases identical to TRBD1. CDR3 length equals 14 residues. With 4 bases clipped from V and 4 bases from J, the junction kept 3 bases outside the gene matches. Germline loops: CDR1 SGHRS, CDR2 YFSETQ. CDR3 DNA: TGCGCCAGCAGCCTCGGGACAGGGAATCAGCCCCAGCATTTT. Translated, it gives CASSLGTGNQPQHF.

This chain joins TRBV29-1 and TRBJ2-3; D is possibly TRBD2 (5 bases). This CDR3 spans 12 amino acids. CDR1 SQVTM and CDR2 ANQGSEA come from the germline V gene. The V end lost 4 bases, the J end lost 6 bases, and 11 bases lay between the germline ends. In nucleotides, the CDR3 is TGCAGCGTTGTAACGGGGTTGGATACGCAGTATTTT. This gives the protein CSVVTGLDTQYF.

The genes are TRBV5-1 and TRBJ2-3; 7 nucleotides match TRBD2. This CDR3 is built from 15 residues. Germline CDR1 SGHRS, CDR2 YFSETQ. The J segment lost 4 bases and the V segment lost 2 bases, leaving 7 bases of the junction unmatched. CDR3 coding DNA: TGCGCCAGCAGCTTAGGGCTAGCGGCCCCAGATACGCAGTATTTT. Translating gives CASSLGLAAPDTQYF.